This T cell receptor beta chain was obtained from a study of glioma-infiltrating T cells after dendritic cell vaccination. Assay: immunoSEQ multiplex PCR; the TCRdb copy retains only in-frame clones and omits some. The data contain 40,000 to 60,000 clones, 65% to 90% of them singletons. This CDR3 contains 12 residues. V lost 1 base, J lost 4 bases, and 4 bases lay in between. CDR1 is SEHNR, CDR2 FQNEAQ, per germline (reference sequence). The sequence came from a human donor with glioblastoma. The chain couples TRBV7-9 to TRBJ1-1; D not certain. This specimen was blood, taken before dendritic cell vaccination. CDR3 loop: CASSLGATEAFF. CDR3 DNA: TGTGCCAGCAGCTTAGGGGCCACTGAAGCTTTCTTT.